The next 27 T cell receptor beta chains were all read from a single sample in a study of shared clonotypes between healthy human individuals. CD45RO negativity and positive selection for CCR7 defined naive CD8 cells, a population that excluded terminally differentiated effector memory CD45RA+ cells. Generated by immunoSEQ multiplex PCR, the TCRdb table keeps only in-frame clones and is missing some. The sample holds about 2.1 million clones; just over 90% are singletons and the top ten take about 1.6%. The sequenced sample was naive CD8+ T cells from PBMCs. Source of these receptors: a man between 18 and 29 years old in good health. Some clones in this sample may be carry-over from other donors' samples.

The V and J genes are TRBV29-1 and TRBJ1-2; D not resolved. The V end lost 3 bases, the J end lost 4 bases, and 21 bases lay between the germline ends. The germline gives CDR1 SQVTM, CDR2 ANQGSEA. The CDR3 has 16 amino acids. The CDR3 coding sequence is TGCAGCGTTGAGCCCCGTCACCTAAATGAGGGCTATGGCTACACCTTC. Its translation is CSVEPRHLNEGYGYTF.

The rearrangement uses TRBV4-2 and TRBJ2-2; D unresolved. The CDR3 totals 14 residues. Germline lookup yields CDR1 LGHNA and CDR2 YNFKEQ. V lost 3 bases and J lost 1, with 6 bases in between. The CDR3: CASSQAENTGELFF. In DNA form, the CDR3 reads TGTGCCAGCAGCCAGGCGGAGAACACCGGGGAGCTGTTTTTT.

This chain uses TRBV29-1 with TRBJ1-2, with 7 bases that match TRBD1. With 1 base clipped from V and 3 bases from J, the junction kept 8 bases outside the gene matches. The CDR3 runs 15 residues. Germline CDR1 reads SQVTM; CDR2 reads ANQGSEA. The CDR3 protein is CSVEGITGADYGYTF. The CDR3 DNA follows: TGCAGCGTTGAAGGCATTACAGGGGCAGACTATGGCTACACCTTC.

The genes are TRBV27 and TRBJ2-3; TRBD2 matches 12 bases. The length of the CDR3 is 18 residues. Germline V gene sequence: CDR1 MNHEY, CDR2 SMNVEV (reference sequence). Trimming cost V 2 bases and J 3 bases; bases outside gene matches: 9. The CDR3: CASSLTSGGPFMTDTQYF. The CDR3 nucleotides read TGTGCCAGCAGTTTAACTAGCGGGGGGCCCTTTATGACAGATACGCAGTATTTT.

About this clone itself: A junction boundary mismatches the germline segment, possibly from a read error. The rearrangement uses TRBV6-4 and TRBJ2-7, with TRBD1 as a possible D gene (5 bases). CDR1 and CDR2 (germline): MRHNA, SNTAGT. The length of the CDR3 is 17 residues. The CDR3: CASCDASRQGNSYEQYF. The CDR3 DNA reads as TGTGCCAGCTGTGACGCCTCTCGTCAGGGCAACTCCTACGAGCAGTACTTC.

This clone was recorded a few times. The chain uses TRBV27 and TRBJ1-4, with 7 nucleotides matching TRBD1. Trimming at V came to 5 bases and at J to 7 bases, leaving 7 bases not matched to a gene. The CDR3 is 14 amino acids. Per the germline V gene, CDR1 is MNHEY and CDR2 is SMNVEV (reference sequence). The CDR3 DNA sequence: TGTGCCAGCAGTGTGACAGGGTCTTTTGAAAAACTGTTTTTT. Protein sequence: CASSVTGSFEKLFF.

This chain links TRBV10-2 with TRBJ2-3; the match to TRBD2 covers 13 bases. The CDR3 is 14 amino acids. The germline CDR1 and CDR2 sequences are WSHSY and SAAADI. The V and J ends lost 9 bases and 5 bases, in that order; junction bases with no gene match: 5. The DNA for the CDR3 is TGCGCCAGTGGACTAGCGGGGGCGGGAGATACGCAGTATTTT. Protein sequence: CASGLAGAGDTQYF.

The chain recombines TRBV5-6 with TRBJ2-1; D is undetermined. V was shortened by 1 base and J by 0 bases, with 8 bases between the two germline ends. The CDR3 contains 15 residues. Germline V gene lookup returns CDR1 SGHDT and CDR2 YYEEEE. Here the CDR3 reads CASSLLVSSYNEQFF. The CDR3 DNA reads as TGTGCCAGCAGCTTGCTGGTGAGCTCCTACAATGAGCAGTTCTTC.

Here the CDR3 DNA reads TGTGCCAGCAGCTTTCCAAGGACTAGCGGGATCGCGGATACGCAGTATTTT. Amino acid sequence: CASSFPRTSGIADTQYF. This chain joins TRBV5-4 and TRBJ2-3; 12 nucleotides line up with TRBD2. V lost 2 bases to trimming and J lost 6 bases; unmatched junction nucleotides: 10. Germline V gives CDR1 SGHNT, CDR2 YYREEE (reference sequence). This CDR3 region has 17 residues.

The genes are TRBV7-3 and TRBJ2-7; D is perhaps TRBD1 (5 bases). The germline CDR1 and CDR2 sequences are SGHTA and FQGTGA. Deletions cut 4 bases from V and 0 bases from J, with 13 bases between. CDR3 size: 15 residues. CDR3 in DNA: TGTGCCAGCAGCTCCCGTGGAGACAGCTCCTACGAGCAGTACTTC. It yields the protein CASSSRGDSSYEQYF.

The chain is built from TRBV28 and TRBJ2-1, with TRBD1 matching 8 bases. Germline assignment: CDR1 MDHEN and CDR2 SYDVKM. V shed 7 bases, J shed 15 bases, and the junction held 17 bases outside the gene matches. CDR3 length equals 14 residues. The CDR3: CASTASRTGSGLFF. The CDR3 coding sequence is TGTGCCAGCACTGCTTCAAGGACAGGGTCAGGTCTGTTCTTC. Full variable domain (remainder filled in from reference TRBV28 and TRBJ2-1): DVKVTQSSRYLVKRTGEKVFLECVQDMDHENMFWYRQDPGLGLRLIYFSYDVKMKEKGDIPEGYSVSREKKERFSLILESASTNQTSMYLCASTASRTGSGLFFGPGTRLTVL.

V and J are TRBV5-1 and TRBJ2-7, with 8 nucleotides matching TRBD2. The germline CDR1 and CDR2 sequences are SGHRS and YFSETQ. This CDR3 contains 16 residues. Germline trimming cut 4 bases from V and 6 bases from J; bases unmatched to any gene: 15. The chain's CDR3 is CASSNGLAVGRSEQYF. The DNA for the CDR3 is TGCGCCAGCAGCAATGGACTAGCCGTAGGGAGGAGCGAGCAGTACTTC.

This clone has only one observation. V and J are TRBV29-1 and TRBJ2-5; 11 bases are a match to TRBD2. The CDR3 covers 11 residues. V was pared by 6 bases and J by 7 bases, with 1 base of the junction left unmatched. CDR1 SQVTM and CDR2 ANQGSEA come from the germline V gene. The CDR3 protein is CSVGLAGTQYF. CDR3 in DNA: TGCAGCGTCGGACTAGCGGGGACCCAGTACTTC.

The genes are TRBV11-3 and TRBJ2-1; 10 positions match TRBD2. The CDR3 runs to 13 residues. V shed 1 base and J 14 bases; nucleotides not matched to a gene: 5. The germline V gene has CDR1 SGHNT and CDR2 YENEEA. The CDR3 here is CASSLGGLAAKFF. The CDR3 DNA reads TGTGCCAGCAGCTTAGGAGGACTAGCGGCAAAGTTCTTC.

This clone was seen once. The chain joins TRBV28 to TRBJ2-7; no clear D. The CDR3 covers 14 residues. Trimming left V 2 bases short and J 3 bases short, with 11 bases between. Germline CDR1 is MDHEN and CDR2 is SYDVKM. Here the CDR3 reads CASSLEQSSYEQYF. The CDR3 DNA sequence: TGTGCCAGCAGTTTAGAACAGAGTAGCTACGAGCAGTACTTC.

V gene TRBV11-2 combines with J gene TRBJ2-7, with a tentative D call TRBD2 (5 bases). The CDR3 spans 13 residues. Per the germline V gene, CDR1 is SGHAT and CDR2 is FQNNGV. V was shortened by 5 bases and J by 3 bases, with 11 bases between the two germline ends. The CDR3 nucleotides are TGTGCCAGCAGCGAGGGTGTGCTCTACGAGCAGTACTTC. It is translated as CASSEGVLYEQYF.

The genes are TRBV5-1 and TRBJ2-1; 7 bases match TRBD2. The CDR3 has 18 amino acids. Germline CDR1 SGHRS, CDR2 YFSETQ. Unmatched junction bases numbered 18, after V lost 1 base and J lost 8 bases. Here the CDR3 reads CASSLLVIEAGAAHEQFF. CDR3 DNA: TGCGCCAGCAGCTTGTTGGTCATCGAGGCGGGAGCAGCCCATGAGCAGTTCTTC.

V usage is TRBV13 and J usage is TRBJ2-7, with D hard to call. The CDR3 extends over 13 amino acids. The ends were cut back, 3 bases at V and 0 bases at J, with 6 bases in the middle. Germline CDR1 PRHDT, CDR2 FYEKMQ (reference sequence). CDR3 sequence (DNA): TGTGCCAGCAGCTTTTCGATCTCCTACGAGCAGTACTTC. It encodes CASSFSISYEQYF.

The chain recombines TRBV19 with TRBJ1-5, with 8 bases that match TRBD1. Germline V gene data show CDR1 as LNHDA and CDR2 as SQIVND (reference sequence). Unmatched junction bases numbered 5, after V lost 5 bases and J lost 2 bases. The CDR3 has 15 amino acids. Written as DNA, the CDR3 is TGTGCCAGTAGTCCCCAGGACAGGGGCAATCAGCCCCAGCATTTT. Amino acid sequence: CASSPQDRGNQPQHF.

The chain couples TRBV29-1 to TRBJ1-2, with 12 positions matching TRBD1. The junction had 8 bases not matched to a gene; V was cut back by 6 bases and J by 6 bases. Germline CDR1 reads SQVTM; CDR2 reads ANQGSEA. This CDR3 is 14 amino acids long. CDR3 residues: CSVNTGQGADGYTF. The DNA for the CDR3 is TGCAGCGTCAATACGGGACAGGGGGCGGATGGCTACACCTTC.

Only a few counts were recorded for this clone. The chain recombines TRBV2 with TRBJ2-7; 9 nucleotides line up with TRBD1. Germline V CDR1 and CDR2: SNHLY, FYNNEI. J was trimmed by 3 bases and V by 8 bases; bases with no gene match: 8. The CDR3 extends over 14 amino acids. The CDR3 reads CASSYRGRSYEQYF. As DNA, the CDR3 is TGTGCCAGCTCCTACAGGGGGCGTAGCTACGAGCAGTACTTC.

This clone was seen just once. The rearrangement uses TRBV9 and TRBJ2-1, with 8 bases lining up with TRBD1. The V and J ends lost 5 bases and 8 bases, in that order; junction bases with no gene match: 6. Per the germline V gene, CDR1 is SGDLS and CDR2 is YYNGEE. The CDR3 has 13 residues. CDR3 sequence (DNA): TGTGCCAGCAGGGAAGACAGGGGCGATGAGCAGTTCTTC. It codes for CASREDRGDEQFF.

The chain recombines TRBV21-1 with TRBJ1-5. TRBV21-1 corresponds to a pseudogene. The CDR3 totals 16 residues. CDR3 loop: CASSRRECAGDRAQHF. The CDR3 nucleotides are TGTGCCAGCAGCCGGCGGGAATGCGCCGGGGATCGGGCCCAGCATTTT.

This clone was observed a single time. CDR3: CSVYSGISGVAGELFF. DNA of the CDR3: TGCAGCGTTTATTCCGGAATTAGCGGTGTAGCCGGGGAGCTGTTTTTT. V gene TRBV29-1 combines with J gene TRBJ2-2, with D perhaps matching TRBD2 (6 bases). The CDR3 runs to 16 residues. Germline values: CDR1 SQVTM, CDR2 ANQGSEA. V dropped 5 bases and J dropped 6 bases, with 22 bases sitting between them.

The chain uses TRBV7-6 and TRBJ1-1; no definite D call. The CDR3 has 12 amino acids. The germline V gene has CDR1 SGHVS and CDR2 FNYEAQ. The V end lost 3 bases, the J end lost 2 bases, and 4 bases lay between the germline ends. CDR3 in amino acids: CASSFGNTEAFF. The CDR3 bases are TGTGCCAGCAGCTTCGGAAACACTGAAGCTTTCTTT.

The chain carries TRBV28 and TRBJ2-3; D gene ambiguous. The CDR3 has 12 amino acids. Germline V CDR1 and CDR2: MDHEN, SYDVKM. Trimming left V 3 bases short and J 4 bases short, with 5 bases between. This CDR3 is CASSFLPDTQYF. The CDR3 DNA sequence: TGTGCCAGCAGTTTTCTGCCAGATACGCAGTATTTT. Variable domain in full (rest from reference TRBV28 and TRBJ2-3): DVKVTQSSRYLVKRTGEKVFLECVQDMDHENMFWYRQDPGLGLRLIYFSYDVKMKEKGDIPEGYSVSREKKERFSLILESASTNQTSMYLCASSFLPDTQYFGPGTRLTVL.

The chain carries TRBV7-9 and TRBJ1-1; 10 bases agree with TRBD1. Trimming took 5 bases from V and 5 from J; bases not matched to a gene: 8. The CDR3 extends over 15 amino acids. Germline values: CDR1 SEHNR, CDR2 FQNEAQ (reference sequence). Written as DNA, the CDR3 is TGTGCCAGCAGCCCGCGACAGGGGGCGAGGACTGAAGCTTTCTTT. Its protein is CASSPRQGARTEAFF.